This TCR beta chain was recorded in a study of cytomegalovirus exposure and HLA in healthy donors. Between the trimmed V and J ends, which lost 4 bases and 2 bases, there was a span of 12 bases. The CDR3 has 15 amino acids. Germline CDR1 reads SGHAT; CDR2 reads FQNNGV. Points on this clone: Its specificity is not known.

General study results and limits: Across donors, most TCRs were seen rarely, yet some public ones were widespread.

PCR used 60 Vbeta primers and 13 Jbeta primers. Clones were read by immunoSEQ multiplex PCR, and TCRdb kept only the in-frame ones, dropping some. The sample gives roughly 150,000 clones, 60% to 80% of which show up once; 0.66% is in the top ten. The chain is built from TRBV11-2 and TRBJ2-1, with no clear D. Sequencing was done on a sample of PBMCs. This clonotype was obtained from a male donor in good health and CMV-seronegative. The DNA of the CDR3 is TGTGCCAGCAGCTCAGGCGTACATACCTACAATGAGCAGTTCTTC. Translation: CASSSGVHTYNEQFF.